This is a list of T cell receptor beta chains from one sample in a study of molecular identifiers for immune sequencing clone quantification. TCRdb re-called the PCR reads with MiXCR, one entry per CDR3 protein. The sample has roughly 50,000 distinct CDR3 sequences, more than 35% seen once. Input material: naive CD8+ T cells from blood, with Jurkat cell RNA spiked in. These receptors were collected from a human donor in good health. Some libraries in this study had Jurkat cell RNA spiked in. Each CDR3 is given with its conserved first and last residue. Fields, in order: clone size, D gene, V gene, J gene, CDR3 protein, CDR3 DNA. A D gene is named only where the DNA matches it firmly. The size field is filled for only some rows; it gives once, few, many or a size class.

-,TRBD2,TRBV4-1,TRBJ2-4,CASSQASGSGDIQYF,TGCGCCAGCAGCCAAGCTAGCGGGAGTGGAGACATTCAGTACTTC
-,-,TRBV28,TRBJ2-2,CASSLGAGWSTGELFF,TGTGCCAGCAGTTTAGGGGCAGGGTGGAGTACCGGGGAGCTGTTTTTT
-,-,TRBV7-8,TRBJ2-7,CASSFAGGDLYEQYF,TGTGCCAGCAGCTTTGCAGGGGGGGACCTCTACGAGCAGTACTTC
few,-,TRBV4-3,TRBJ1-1,CASSQGRRRNTEAFF,TGCGCCAGCAGCCAAGGTAGAAGAAGGAACACTGAAGCTTTCTTT
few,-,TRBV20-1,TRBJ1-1,CSAGQETANTEAFF,TGCAGTGCAGGGCAAGAGACAGCTAACACTGAAGCTTTCTTT
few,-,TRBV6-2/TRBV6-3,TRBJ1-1,CASSDGTDLNTEAFF,TGTGCCAGCAGTGATGGTACGGACTTGAACACTGAAGCTTTCTTT
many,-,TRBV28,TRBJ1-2,CASKLQGYYGYTF,TGTGCCAGCAAGCTACAGGGATACTATGGCTACACCTTC
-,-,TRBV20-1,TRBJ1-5,CSGRRGYQPQHF,TGCAGTGGTAGAAGGGGGTATCAGCCCCAGCATTTT
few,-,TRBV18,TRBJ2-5,CASSPTTIQETQYF,TGTGCCAGCTCACCAACGACTATCCAAGAGACCCAGTACTTC
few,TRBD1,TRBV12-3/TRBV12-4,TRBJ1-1,CASSFRLQGAEAFF,TGTGCCAGCAGTTTCCGACTCCAGGGGGCTGAAGCTTTCTTT
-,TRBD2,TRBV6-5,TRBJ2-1,CASSYGLAGGYNEQFF,TGTGCCAGCAGTTATGGACTAGCGGGAGGTTACAATGAGCAGTTCTTC
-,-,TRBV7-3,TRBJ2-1,CASSPDGATGSYNEQFF,TGTGCCAGCAGCCCTGACGGCGCTACGGGCTCCTACAATGAGCAGTTCTTC
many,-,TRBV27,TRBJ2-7,CASRTGGGLYEQYF,TGTGCCAGTCGAACTGGAGGGGGCCTCTACGAGCAGTACTTC
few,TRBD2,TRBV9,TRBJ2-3,CASSAGTRYTQYF,TGTGCCAGCAGCGCCGGGACTAGGTATACGCAGTATTTT
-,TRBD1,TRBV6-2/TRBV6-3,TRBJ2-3,CASSYPTGPEKDTQYF,TGTGCCAGCAGTTACCCGACAGGGCCCGAGAAAGATACGCAGTATTTT